This TCR beta chain was sequenced during a study of cytomegalovirus exposure and HLA in healthy donors. The CDR3 contains 15 residues. The V end lost 1 base, the J end lost 1 base, and 9 bases lay between the germline ends. The germline gives CDR1 SGHKS, CDR2 YYEKEE (reference sequence). It was with 60 Vbeta and 13 Jbeta primers that the PCR ran. Clones were sequenced by immunoSEQ multiplex PCR, and TCRdb holds only the in-frame ones, with some missing. The sample yields under 200,000 clones, 60% to 85% seen once. Sequenced input: PBMCs. This clonotype was sampled from a woman in her forties in good health and CMV-seronegative. The chain has TRBV5-5 and TRBJ1-5; D perhaps matches TRBD1 (5 bases). CDR3 in DNA: TGTGCCAGCAGCTTGCTACAGGCGAGCAATCAGCCCCAGCATTTT. Protein product: CASSLLQASNQPQHF.